Detailed here is one TCR beta chain. The antigen is not known. Germline CDR1 WSHSY, CDR2 SAAADI. The CDR3 spans 14 residues. With V trimmed by 4 bases and J by 4 bases, 2 bases remained unmatched. This specimen comes from a study of cytomegalovirus exposure and HLA in healthy donors. Broader study findings: In a later analysis, donors in an Asian-associated ancestry cluster reportedly had fewer N-insertions in productive TCRs than the cohort mean. Across HLA loci, a later analysis found differing TCR association rates, with DRB1 most and HLA-C fewest. A later analysis linked a missense variant in DCLRE1C to the trimming of TCR beta V and J genes. Only CMV serostatus was available as immune exposure information.

Primers for the PCR totalled 60 Vbeta and 13 Jbeta. Produced via immunoSEQ multiplex PCR; TCRdb's table is partial and in-frame only. This table holds roughly 80,000 clones, approximately 81% found once. V gene TRBV10-2 combines with J gene TRBJ1-1, with TRBD1 matching over 11 bases. The sample taken for sequencing was PBMCs. The sequence was obtained from a woman in her 50s in good health and CMV-seropositive. This CDR3 is CASSGTGGPTEAFF. The CDR3 DNA sequence: TGCGCCAGCAGTGGGACAGGGGGCCCCACTGAAGCTTTCTTT.